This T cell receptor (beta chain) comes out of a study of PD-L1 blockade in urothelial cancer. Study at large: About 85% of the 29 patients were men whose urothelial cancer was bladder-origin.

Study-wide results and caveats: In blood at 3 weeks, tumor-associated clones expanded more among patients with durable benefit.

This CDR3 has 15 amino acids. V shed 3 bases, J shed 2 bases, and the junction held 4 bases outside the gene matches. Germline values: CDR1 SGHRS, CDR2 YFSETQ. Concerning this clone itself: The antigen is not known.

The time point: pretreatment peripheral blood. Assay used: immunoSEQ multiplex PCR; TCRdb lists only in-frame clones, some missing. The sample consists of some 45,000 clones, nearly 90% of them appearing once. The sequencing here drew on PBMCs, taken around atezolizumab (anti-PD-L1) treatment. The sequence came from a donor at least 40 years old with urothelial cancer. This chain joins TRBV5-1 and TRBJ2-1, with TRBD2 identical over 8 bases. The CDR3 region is CASSSRAGAYNEQFF. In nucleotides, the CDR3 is TGCGCCAGCAGCTCCCGAGCGGGGGCCTACAATGAGCAGTTCTTC.